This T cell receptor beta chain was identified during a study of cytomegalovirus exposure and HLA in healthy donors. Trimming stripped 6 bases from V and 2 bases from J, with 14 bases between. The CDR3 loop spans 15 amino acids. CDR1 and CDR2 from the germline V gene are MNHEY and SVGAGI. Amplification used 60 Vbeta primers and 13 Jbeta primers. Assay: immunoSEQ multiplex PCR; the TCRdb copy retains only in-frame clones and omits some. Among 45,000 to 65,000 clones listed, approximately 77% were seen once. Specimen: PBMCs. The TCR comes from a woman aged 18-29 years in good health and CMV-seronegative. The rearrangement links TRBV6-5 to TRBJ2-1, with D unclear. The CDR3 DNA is TGTGCCAGCAGACTAAAAAACGAACCCTACAATGAGCAGTTCTTC. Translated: CASRLKNEPYNEQFF.